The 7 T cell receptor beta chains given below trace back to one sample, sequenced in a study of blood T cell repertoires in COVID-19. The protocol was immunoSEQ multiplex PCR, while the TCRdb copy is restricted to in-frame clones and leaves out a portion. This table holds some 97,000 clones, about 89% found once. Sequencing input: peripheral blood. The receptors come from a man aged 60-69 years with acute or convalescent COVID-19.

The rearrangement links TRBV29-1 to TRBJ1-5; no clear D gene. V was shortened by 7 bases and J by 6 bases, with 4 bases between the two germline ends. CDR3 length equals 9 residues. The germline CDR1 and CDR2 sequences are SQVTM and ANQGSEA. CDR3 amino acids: CSAGQPQHF. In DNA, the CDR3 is TGCAGCGCCGGTCAGCCCCAGCATTTT.

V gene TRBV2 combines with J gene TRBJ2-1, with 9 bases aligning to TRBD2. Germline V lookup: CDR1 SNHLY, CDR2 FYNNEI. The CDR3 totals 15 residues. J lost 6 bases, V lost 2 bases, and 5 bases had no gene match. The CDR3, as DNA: TGTGCCAGCAGTGAATTGAGCGGGAGGCCCAATGAGCAGTTCTTC. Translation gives CASSELSGRPNEQFF.

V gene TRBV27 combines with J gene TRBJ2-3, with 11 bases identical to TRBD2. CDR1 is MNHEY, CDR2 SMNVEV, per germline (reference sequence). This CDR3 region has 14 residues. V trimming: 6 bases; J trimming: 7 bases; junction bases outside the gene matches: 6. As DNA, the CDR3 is TGTGCCAGCAGGACTAGCGGGGTCCCTCATACGCAGTATTTT. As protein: CASRTSGVPHTQYF.

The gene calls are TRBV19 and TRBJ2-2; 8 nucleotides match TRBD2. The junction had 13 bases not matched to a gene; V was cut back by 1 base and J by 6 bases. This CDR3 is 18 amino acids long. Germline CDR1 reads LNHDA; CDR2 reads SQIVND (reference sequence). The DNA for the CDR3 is TGTGCCAGTAGTATAGGTGCGGGGGGACTAGTAACCGCCGGGGAGCTGTTTTTT. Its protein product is CASSIGAGGLVTAGELFF.

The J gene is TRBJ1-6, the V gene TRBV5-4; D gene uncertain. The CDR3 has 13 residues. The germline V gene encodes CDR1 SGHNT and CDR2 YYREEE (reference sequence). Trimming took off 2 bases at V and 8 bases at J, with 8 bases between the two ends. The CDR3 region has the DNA TGTGCCAGCAGCTTTCGTCGCGATTCACCCCTCCACTTT. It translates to CASSFRRDSPLHF.

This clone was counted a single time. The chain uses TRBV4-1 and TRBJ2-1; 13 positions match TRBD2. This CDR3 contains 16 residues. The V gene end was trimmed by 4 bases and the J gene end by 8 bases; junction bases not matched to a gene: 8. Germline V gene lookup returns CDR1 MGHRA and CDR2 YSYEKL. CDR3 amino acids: CASSPKWTSGSDEQFF. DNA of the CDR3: TGCGCCAGCAGCCCCAAGTGGACTAGCGGGAGCGATGAGCAGTTCTTC.

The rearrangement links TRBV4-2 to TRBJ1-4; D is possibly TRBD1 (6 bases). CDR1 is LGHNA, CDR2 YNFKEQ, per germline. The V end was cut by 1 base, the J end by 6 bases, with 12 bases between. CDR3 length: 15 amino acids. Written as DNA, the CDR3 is TGTGCCAGCAGCCAAGTCTGGGACATCGATGAAAAACTGTTTTTT. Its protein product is CASSQVWDIDEKLFF.